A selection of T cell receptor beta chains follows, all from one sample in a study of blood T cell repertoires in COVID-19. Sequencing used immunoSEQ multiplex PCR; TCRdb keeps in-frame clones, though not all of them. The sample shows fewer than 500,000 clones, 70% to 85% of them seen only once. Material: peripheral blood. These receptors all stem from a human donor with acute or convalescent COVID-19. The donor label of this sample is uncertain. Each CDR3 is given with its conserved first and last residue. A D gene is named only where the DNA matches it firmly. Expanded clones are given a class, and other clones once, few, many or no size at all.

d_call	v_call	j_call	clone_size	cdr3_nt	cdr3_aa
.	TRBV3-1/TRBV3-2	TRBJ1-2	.	TGTGCCAGCAGAAGGGGTACTAACTATGGCTACACCTTC	CASRRGTNYGYTF
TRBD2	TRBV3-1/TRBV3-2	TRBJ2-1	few	TGTGCCAGCAGCCCCCCTAGCGGGAGGGGGTCCTACAATGAGCAGTTCTTC	CASSPPSGRGSYNEQFF
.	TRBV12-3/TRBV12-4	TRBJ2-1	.	TGTGCCAGCAGTTTCCTAGGCTACAATGAGCAGTTCTTC	CASSFLGYNEQFF
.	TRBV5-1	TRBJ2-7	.	TGCGCCAGCAGCTTGGCGCCAGGGGCCTACGAGCAGTACTTC	CASSLAPGAYEQYF
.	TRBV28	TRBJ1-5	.	TGTGCCAGCAGTGAAGGACACGGGAGCAATCAGCCCCAGCATTTT	CASSEGHGSNQPQHF
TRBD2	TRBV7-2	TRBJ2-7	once	TGTGCCAGCAATTGGGGGGGTTTCTCCTACGAGCAGTACTTC	CASNWGGFSYEQYF
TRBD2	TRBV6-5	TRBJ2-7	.	TGTGCCAGCAGTTACTCGAGCGGGAGTTACGAGCAGTACTTC	CASSYSSGSYEQYF
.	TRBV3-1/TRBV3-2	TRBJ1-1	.	TGTGCCAGCAGCCATGTAGGTTCACGGGGTGAAGCTTTCTTT	CASSHVGSRGEAFF
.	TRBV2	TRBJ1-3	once	TGTGCCAGCTTAAGAGGGCCCTCAGTGGGAAACACCATATATTTT	CASLRGPSVGNTIYF
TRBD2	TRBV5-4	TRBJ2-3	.	TGTGCCAGCAGCTTGAAGACTAGCGGGGGGGCGACAGATACGCAGTATTTT	CASSLKTSGGATDTQYF
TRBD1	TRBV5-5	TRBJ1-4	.	TGTGCCAGCAGCTTAACGAGACTAAGGGGGCGAATGACTAATGAAAAACTGTTTTTT	CASSLTRLRGRMTNEKLFF
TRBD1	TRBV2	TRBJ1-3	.	TGTGCCAGTGGGGACAGGAGACATTCAGGAAACACCATATATTTT	CASGDRRHSGNTIYF
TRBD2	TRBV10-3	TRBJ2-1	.	TGTGCCATCGGGGGGCTAGCGGGCCCCCATGAGCAGTTCTTC	CAIGGLAGPHEQFF
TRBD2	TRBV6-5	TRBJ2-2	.	TGTGCCAGCAGTAAACTAGCGGGGGGCCCCGGGGAGCTGTTTTTT	CASSKLAGGPGELFF
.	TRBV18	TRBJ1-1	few	TGTGCCAGCTCAGCCCAGGGTACCACCGAAGCTTTCTTT	CASSAQGTTEAFF
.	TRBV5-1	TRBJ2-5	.	TGCGCCAGCAGCCTTCGGGGTACGGGGGAGACCCAGTACTTC	CASSLRGTGETQYF
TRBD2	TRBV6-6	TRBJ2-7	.	TGTGCCAGCAGTCAGCGGGGATACGAGCAGTACTTC	CASSQRGYEQYF
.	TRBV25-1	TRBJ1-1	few	TGTGCCAGCAATTATGGCATGAACACTGAAGCTTTCTTT	CASNYGMNTEAFF
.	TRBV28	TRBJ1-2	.	TGTGCCAGCAACCTCAGTGGTGCCTATGGCTACACCTTC	CASNLSGAYGYTF
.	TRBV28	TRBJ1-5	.	TGTGCCAGCAGTTTATGGAGAGGAAATCAGCCCCAGCATTTT	CASSLWRGNQPQHF
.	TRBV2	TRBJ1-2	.	TGTGCCAGCAGTGAATTTAGTTACAGCCGATTGTTCTATGGCTACACCTTC	CASSEFSYSRLFYGYTF
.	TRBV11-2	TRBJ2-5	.	TGTGCCAGCAGCACGGGAGTAGTACAAGAGACCCAGTACTTC	CASSTGVVQETQYF
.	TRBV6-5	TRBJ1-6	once	TGTGCCAGCGAAATATGGGAGGGTTCACCCCTCCACTTT	CASEIWEGSPLHF
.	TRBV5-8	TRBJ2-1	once	TGTGCCAGCAGCCAAGGACAGCTGATTTCCTACAATGAGCAGTTCTTC	CASSQGQLISYNEQFF
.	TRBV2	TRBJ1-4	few	TGTGCCAGCAGTGCCAGGGTAGATGAAAAACTGTTTTTT	CASSARVDEKLFF
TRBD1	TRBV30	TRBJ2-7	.	TGTGCCTGGGGACAGGGCATCGACGAGCAGTACTTC	CAWGQGIDEQYF
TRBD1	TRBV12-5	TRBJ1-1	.	TGTGCTAGTGGAACAGGGGGGCAGAACACTGAAGCTTTCTTT	CASGTGGQNTEAFF
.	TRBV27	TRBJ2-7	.	TGTGCCAGCAGTCCCGACAGGCCTGTTACGAGGGAGCAGTACTTC	CASSPDRPVTREQYF
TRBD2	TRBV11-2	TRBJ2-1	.	TGTGCCAGCAGCCCCGGGACTAGTACCTACAATGAGCAGTTCTTC	CASSPGTSTYNEQFF
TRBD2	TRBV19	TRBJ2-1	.	TGTGCCAGTAGTATATTCTGGGGGCGGACTAGCGGGAGGCGGTACAATGAGCAGTTCTTC	CASSIFWGRTSGRRYNEQFF
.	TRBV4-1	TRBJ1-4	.	TGCGCCAGCAGCCGGGCGCGGGATGAAAAACTGTTTTTT	CASSRARDEKLFF
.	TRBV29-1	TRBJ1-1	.	TGCAGCGGGAGGAACACTGAAGCTTTCTTT	CSGRNTEAFF
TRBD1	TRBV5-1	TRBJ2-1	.	TGCGCCAGCAGCCTGGGACAGGGGCCTTACAATGAGCAGTTCTTC	CASSLGQGPYNEQFF
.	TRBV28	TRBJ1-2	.	TGTGCCAGCAGCCGTCCACCACAGGGAGCGAATGGCTACACCTTC	CASSRPPQGANGYTF
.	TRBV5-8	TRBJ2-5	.	TGTGCCAGCAGCCCTGGGGCAGGACACGAGACCCAGTACTTC	CASSPGAGHETQYF
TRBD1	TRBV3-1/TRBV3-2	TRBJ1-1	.	TGTGCCAGCAGCCAACGCCCCGGGACAGGGGTGGGCACTGAAGCTTTCTTT	CASSQRPGTGVGTEAFF
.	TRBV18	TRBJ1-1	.	TGTGCCAGCTCACCACAGGGCGGGGGCACTGAAGCTTTCTTT	CASSPQGGGTEAFF
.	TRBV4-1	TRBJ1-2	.	TGCGCCAGCAGCCAAGCTGCGGGATACGACGGCTACACCTTC	CASSQAAGYDGYTF
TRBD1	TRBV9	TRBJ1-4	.	TGTGCCAGCAGCCTGGGACAGAGGCATGAAAAACTGTTTTTT	CASSLGQRHEKLFF
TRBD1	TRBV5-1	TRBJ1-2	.	TGCGCCAGCAGCCTTGGACAGGGGGGATCGTATGGCTACACCTTC	CASSLGQGGSYGYTF
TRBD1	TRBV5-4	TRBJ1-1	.	TGTGCCAGCAGCTCAGGGGGCAGGGGCACTGAAGCTTTCTTT	CASSSGGRGTEAFF
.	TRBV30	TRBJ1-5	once	TGTGCCTCATCTCTCGGACAGAACCAGCCCCAGCATTTT	CASSLGQNQPQHF
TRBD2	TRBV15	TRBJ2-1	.	TGTGCCACCAGCAGAGGGACTAGCGGGGGGGCCCGTGGTGAGCAGTTCTTC	CATSRGTSGGARGEQFF
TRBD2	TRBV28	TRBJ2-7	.	TGTGCCAGCAGACTAGCGGGAGGTACCGAGCAGTACTTC	CASRLAGGTEQYF
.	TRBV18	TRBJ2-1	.	TGTGCCAGCTCACCACCGGCGGTGGGCTCCTACAATGAGCAGTTCTTC	CASSPPAVGSYNEQFF
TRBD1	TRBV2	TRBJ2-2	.	TGTGCCAGCACTATACAGGGGTTCCTTACCGGGGAGCTGTTTTTT	CASTIQGFLTGELFF
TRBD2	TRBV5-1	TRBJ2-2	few	TGCGCCAGCAGCTTGGCAGGCGGGAGGGCCGCCACCGGGGAGCTGTTTTTT	CASSLAGGRAATGELFF
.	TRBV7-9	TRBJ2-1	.	TGTGCCAGCAGCTTAGTCGGCAATGAGCAGTTCTTC	CASSLVGNEQFF
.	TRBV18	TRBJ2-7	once	TGTGCCAGCTCACCGAGTCGAACCGTCGAGCAGTACTTC	CASSPSRTVEQYF
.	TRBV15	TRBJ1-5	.	TGTGCCACCAGCAGGAGAGAGAGCAATCAGCCCCAGCATTTT	CATSRRESNQPQHF
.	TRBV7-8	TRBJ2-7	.	TGTGCCAGCAGCCAAGACTACTACGAGCAGTACTTC	CASSQDYYEQYF
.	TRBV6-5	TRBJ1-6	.	TGTGCCAGCAAATCAGTTCTCTATAATTCACCCCTCCACTTT	CASKSVLYNSPLHF
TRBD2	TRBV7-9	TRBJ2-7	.	TGTGCCAGCAGCTTACCCAGGACTAGCGGGTCCCCCTACGAGCAGTACTTC	CASSLPRTSGSPYEQYF
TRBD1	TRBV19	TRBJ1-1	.	TGTGCCAGCGGGGGACAGGGAAGCGCTGAAGCTTTCTTT	CASGGQGSAEAFF
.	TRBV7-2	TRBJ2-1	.	TGTGCCAGCAGCTTCCCCGGCCAGCGGGTCATCAATGAGCAGTTCTTC	CASSFPGQRVINEQFF
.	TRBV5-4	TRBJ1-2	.	TGTGCCAGCAGTATTACAGGGATTTATGGCTACACCTTC	CASSITGIYGYTF
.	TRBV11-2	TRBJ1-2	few	TGTGCCAGCAGCTTCGGCAGGATAAACTATGGCTACACCTTC	CASSFGRINYGYTF